This T cell receptor beta chain was recorded in a study of regulatory T cells in long-lasting Graves disease. The time point denotes: newly diagnosed GD, antithyroid drugs for less than 3 months. PBMCs were the source of the RNA used for TCR sequencing. Germline V gene sequence: CDR1 SQVTM, CDR2 ANQGSEA. J was trimmed by 5 bases and V by 3 bases; bases with no gene match: 0. The CDR3 has 11 residues. HTBI primers from iRepertoire and Arm-PCR of CDR3 regions yielded the TCR beta libraries. Each CDR3 protein is one row after TCRdb ran MiXCR on the multiplex PCR reads. Counted here are 350,000 to 450,000 distinct CDR3 sequences, about 15% occurring once; the ten biggest clones make up about a sixth. This clonotype was counted at least ten times. These data are also associated with another study on T cells in Graves' hyperthyroidism and ophthalmopathy. That report adds: The study excluded patients with uncontrolled infection, other autoimmune disease, pregnancy or lactation.

This TCR derives from a woman aged 30 to 39 with Graves disease. This chain connects TRBV29-1 to TRBJ2-5, with 7 bases lining up with TRBD2. This material consisted of peripheral blood mononuclear cells (PBMCs), taken at new diagnosis, from a patient treated with antithyroid drugs. The CDR3 coding sequence is TGCAGCGTTGAGGGGGGGGAGACCCAGTACTTC. This sequence encodes CSVEGGETQYF.